This is a list of T cell receptor beta chains from one sample in a study of blood T cell repertoires in COVID-19. Produced via immunoSEQ multiplex PCR; TCRdb's table is partial and in-frame only. The sample has hundreds of thousands of clones, around 90% seen once. Sequencing was done on a sample of PBMCs or T cells enriched from blood (not recorded which). The receptors come from a woman aged 18-29 years who had recovered from COVID-19. CDR3s include the opening cysteine and the closing phenylalanine or tryptophan. The D gene is left open where the match is weak. Clone sizes are given selectively: once, few, many, or a class where the clone is expanded.

V	J	length	D	size	DNA	CDR3
TRBV29-1	TRBJ2-5	17	TRBD2	-	TGCAGCGTTGAAGGGCCGGGACTAGGTTGGGACCAAGAGACCCAGTACTTC	CSVEGPGLGWDQETQYF
TRBV29-1	TRBJ2-7	13	-	-	TGCAGCGTTGGGGGGCAGGGCCAACCCGAGCAGTACTTC	CSVGGQGQPEQYF
TRBV28	TRBJ1-5	14	-	-	TGTGCCAGCAGCCCCCCGGTTGGGAGTCAGCCCCAGCATTTT	CASSPPVGSQPQHF
TRBV7-2	TRBJ1-5	14	-	-	TGTGCCAGCAGCCCGGCCGGGGGGTATCAGCCCCAGCATTTT	CASSPAGGYQPQHF
TRBV7-8	TRBJ2-1	17	-	-	TGTGCCAGCAGCTTAGCGCGACTATCCGGTTCGTACAATGAGCAGTTCTTC	CASSLARLSGSYNEQFF
TRBV6-2/TRBV6-3	TRBJ1-1	15	-	-	TGTGCCAGCAGTTACTCGACGGGTCCTCCGACTGAAGCTTTCTTT	CASSYSTGPPTEAFF
TRBV5-1	TRBJ2-6	17	TRBD2	once	TGCGCCAGCAGCTTGACTAGCGTCCTCTCTGGGGCCAACGTCCTGACTTTC	CASSLTSVLSGANVLTF
TRBV7-9	TRBJ2-7	14	-	few	TGTGCCAGCAGCTTAGGCGCTTCTCGCTACGAGCAGTACTTC	CASSLGASRYEQYF
TRBV19	TRBJ1-2	13	-	few	TGTGCCAGTAGTATGTCCGTAAACTATGGCTACACCTTC	CASSMSVNYGYTF
TRBV7-9	TRBJ1-5	15	-	few	TGTGCCAGCAGCCAGCTGGGGCAGAACAATCAGCCCCAGCATTTT	CASSQLGQNNQPQHF
TRBV5-1	TRBJ2-3	16	-	-	TGCGCCAGCAGCCTGACTACGCAGACTGGCACAGATACGCAGTATTTT	CASSLTTQTGTDTQYF
TRBV25-1	TRBJ2-5	12	-	-	TGTGCCAGCAGAGACAGTCAAGAGACCCAGTACTTC	CASRDSQETQYF
TRBV10-3	TRBJ2-5	13	-	-	TGTGCCACCAACAGTCACGGCGGGGAGACCCAGTACTTC	CATNSHGGETQYF
TRBV30	TRBJ2-7	14	TRBD1	-	TGTGCCTGGAGGGGACAGGGGGCTTTCTACGAGCAGTACTTC	CAWRGQGAFYEQYF
TRBV6-5	TRBJ1-1	12	TRBD1	-	TGTGCCAGCAGTCCCCAGGGGGAAACAGCTTTCTTT	CASSPQGETAFF